Following are 20 T cell receptor beta chains from one sample sequenced in a study of Ad26.COV2.S vaccination and SARS-CoV-2 variants. This sample's treatment: 19 received Ad26.COV2.S at low or high dose, single or two shots; about 5 received placebo; per-sample allocation not given. At day 63 after the first vaccine or placebo injection, samples were drawn. The data were produced by immunoSEQ multiplex PCR, yet TCRdb's version contains in-frame clones alone and is incomplete. This sample has some 400,000 clones, with roughly 90% found just once. The starting material was peripheral blood, obtained in a trial of Ad26.COV2.S vaccine versus placebo. These receptors were collected from a person aged 18-65 years who received the Ad26.COV2.S COVID-19 vaccine or a placebo.

J is TRBJ1-2 and V is TRBV9; 10 positions match TRBD1. The CDR3 extends over 12 amino acids. V trimming: 3 bases; J trimming: 9 bases; junction bases outside the gene matches: 2. Per germline, CDR1 SGDLS and CDR2 YYNGEE. The DNA for the CDR3 is TGTGCCAGCAGCGGGGACAGGGGCAGCTACACCTTC. This gives the protein CASSGDRGSYTF.

CDR3: CASSLSGDGANVLTF. The CDR3 DNA follows: TGTGCCAGCAGCTTATCAGGGGACGGGGCCAACGTCCTGACTTTC. The chain is built from TRBV11-2 and TRBJ2-6; possibly TRBD1 for D (6 bases). V was trimmed by 2 bases and J by 4 bases, leaving 9 bases between them. Germline values: CDR1 SGHAT, CDR2 FQNNGV. The length of the CDR3 is 15 residues.

The chain has TRBV4-2 and TRBJ2-6, with 7 bases aligning to TRBD2. From germline, CDR1 is LGHNA and CDR2 YNFKEQ. V dropped 3 bases and J dropped 2; count of bases not matched to a gene: 4. This CDR3 contains 16 residues. The CDR3 nucleotides read TGTGCCAGCAGCCATCCGGGACTACCTGGGGCCAACGTCCTGACTTTC. Its translation: CASSHPGLPGANVLTF.

The chain uses TRBV5-1 and TRBJ1-1, with D unresolved. This CDR3 comprises 13 residues. V was trimmed by 3 bases and J by 3 bases, leaving 9 bases between them. Germline V CDR1 and CDR2: SGHRS, YFSETQ. The CDR3 is CASSSRTDTEAFF. DNA of the CDR3: TGCGCCAGCAGCTCCCGGACTGACACTGAAGCTTTCTTT.

The gene calls are TRBV18 and TRBJ2-5; maybe TRBD2 (6 bases). CDR3 length: 14 residues. Trimming left V 3 bases short and J 4 bases short, with 12 bases between. CDR1 KGHSH and CDR2 LQKENI come from the germline V gene. The CDR3 DNA follows: TGTGCCAGCTCACCGGGGCAGGGAGGAGAGACCCAGTACTTC. Translating gives CASSPGQGGETQYF.

V is TRBV11-2 and J is TRBJ2-7; possible D gene TRBD2, 6 bases. Germline CDR1 reads SGHAT; CDR2 reads FQNNGV. Trimming removed 3 bases from V and 1 base from J, with 10 bases in between. The CDR3 is 14 residues long. CDR3 bases: TGTGCCAGCAGCTTCAGCGGGCGTTCCTACGAGCAGTACTTC. Amino acids: CASSFSGRSYEQYF.

This clone has more than one count but fewer than ten. The V call is TRBV5-4, the J call TRBJ1-6; 8 nucleotides agree with TRBD1. J gave up 6 bases and V 4 bases, and 9 bases lay outside the gene matches. Germline CDR1 reads SGHNT; CDR2 reads YYREEE (reference sequence). The CDR3 totals 16 residues. In DNA form, the CDR3 reads TGTGCCAGCAGCCCGACCGGACAGGGCGGTAATTCACCCCTCCACTTT. It codes for CASSPTGQGGNSPLHF.

The chain recombines TRBV7-3 with TRBJ2-7, with 8 bases lining up with TRBD2. This CDR3 is 14 amino acids long. The germline V gene has CDR1 SGHTA and CDR2 FQGTGA. Trimming removed 2 bases from V and 5 bases from J; junction bases left unmatched: 5. The CDR3 DNA is TGTGCCAGCAGCTTATCAAGCGGGAGCCACGAGCAGTACTTC. Protein product: CASSLSSGSHEQYF.

The chain is built from TRBV5-1 and TRBJ1-4; 8 nucleotides match TRBD1. J lost 6 bases, V lost 4 bases, and 5 bases had no gene match. CDR3 length: 14 residues. Germline V gene data show CDR1 as SGHRS and CDR2 as YFSETQ. In DNA form, the CDR3 reads TGCGCCAGCAGCCCGGGACAGGTCCATGAAAAACTGTTTTTT. Protein sequence: CASSPGQVHEKLFF.

The chain combines TRBV10-3 with TRBJ2-5; 11 bases are a match to TRBD1. The V and J ends lost 11 bases and 4 bases, in that order; junction bases with no gene match: 6. The CDR3 covers 13 residues. Germline V gene lookup returns CDR1 ENHRY and CDR2 SYGVKD. In DNA form, the CDR3 reads TGTGCCGTAGGACAGGGGGCATTAGAGACCCAGTACTTC. Protein product: CAVGQGALETQYF.

This clone occurred once. The chain links TRBV6-2 or TRBV6-3 to TRBJ2-7; no definite D call. Deletions cut 2 bases from V and 5 bases from J, with 13 bases between. The V gene's germline CDR1 is MNHEY and CDR2 SVGEGT. There are 14 residues in the CDR3. In DNA, the CDR3 is TGTGCCAGCAGTTACAGCCTCCCTCCCCACGAGCAGTACTTC. Protein sequence: CASSYSLPPHEQYF.

The chain carries TRBV11-2 and TRBJ2-7; the D call may be TRBD1 or TRBD2 (5 bases each). Per germline, CDR1 SGHAT and CDR2 FQNNGV. The CDR3 is 13 residues long. The V end lost 4 bases, the J end lost 7 bases, and 14 bases lay between the germline ends. CDR3 amino acids: CASSSPGTREQYF. Here the CDR3 DNA reads TGTGCCAGCAGCTCGCCCGGGACGCGGGAGCAGTACTTC.

This clone was seen only once. The J gene is TRBJ1-2, the V gene TRBV28; D gene unclear. The germline V gene has CDR1 MDHEN and CDR2 SYDVKM. The length of the CDR3 is 11 residues. Trimming took off 6 bases at V and 6 bases at J, with 8 bases between the two ends. The CDR3 DNA reads TGTGCCAGCAGCTCTAGGGATGGCTACACCTTC. This translates into CASSSRDGYTF.

This chain uses TRBV28 with TRBJ2-7; D unresolved. The germline V and J ends were trimmed by 3 bases and 2 bases, with 11 bases remaining between them. In germline, CDR1 is MDHEN, CDR2 SYDVKM. The CDR3 runs to 14 residues. The CDR3 loop reads CASSLLEPPYEQYF. The CDR3 nucleotides read TGTGCCAGCAGTTTGCTGGAGCCTCCCTACGAGCAGTACTTC.

The chain uses TRBV24-1 and TRBJ2-3; D ambiguous. The V end was cut by 5 bases, the J end by 2 bases, with 13 bases between. CDR1 and CDR2 from the germline V gene are KGHDR and SFDVKD. This CDR3 is built from 15 residues. CDR3 sequence reads: CATSVHGQHTDTQYF. The CDR3 nucleotides are TGTGCCACCAGTGTCCACGGGCAGCACACAGATACGCAGTATTTT.

There are a few counts of this clone. This chain connects TRBV19 to TRBJ1-6; weak D call: TRBD1 (5 bases). Germline CDR1 LNHDA, CDR2 SQIVND (reference sequence). There are 15 residues in the CDR3. V lost 4 bases, J lost 10 bases, and 17 bases lay in between. This CDR3 is CASSTRTLRDSPLHF. The DNA for the CDR3 is TGTGCCAGTAGTACAAGGACCCTTCGGGACTCACCCCTCCACTTT. Complete variable domain (other parts from reference TRBV19 and TRBJ1-6): DGGITQSPKYLFRKEGQNVTLSCEQNLNHDAMYWYRQDPGQGLRLIYYSQIVNDFQKGDIAEGYSVSREKKESFPLTVTSAQKNPTAFYLCASSTRTLRDSPLHFGNGTRLTVT.

This clone was detected only once. The chain recombines TRBV9 with TRBJ2-3; 8 nucleotides agree with TRBD1. CDR1 is SGDLS, CDR2 YYNGEE, per germline. V shed 4 bases and J 4 bases; nucleotides not matched to a gene: 11. The CDR3 contains 16 residues. The CDR3 DNA follows: TGTGCCAGCAGCTCAGATAGGACAGGGAATTCAGATACGCAGTATTTT. This sequence encodes CASSSDRTGNSDTQYF.

This chain connects TRBV6-5 to TRBJ2-7, with TRBD1 matching 7 bases. J lost 4 bases, V lost 6 bases, and 3 bases had no gene match. The CDR3 spans 12 residues. CDR1 and CDR2 (germline): MNHEY, SVGAGI. CDR3 sequence (DNA): TGTGCCAGCAGCCCACAGGGGTACGAGCAGTACTTC. Protein: CASSPQGYEQYF.

The chain has TRBV5-6 and TRBJ1-2; no clear D. Germline V gene data show CDR1 as SGHDT and CDR2 as YYEEEE. The CDR3 contains 15 residues. Trimming left V 0 bases short and J 0 bases short, with 9 bases between. CDR3 residues: CASSLGTPTNYGYTF. The CDR3 DNA reads as TGTGCCAGCAGCTTGGGGACGCCAACTAACTATGGCTACACCTTC. Full variable domain (remainder filled in from reference TRBV5-6 and TRBJ1-2): DAGVTQSPTHLIKTRGQQVTLRCSPKSGHDTVSWYQQALGQGPQFIFQYYEEEERQRGNFPDRFSGHQFPNYSSELNVNALLLGDSALYLCASSLGTPTNYGYTFGSGTRLTVV.

The chain carries TRBV4-3 and TRBJ2-2; D may correspond to TRBD1 or TRBD2 (5 bases each). Germline lookup yields CDR1 LGHNA and CDR2 YSLEER. Trimming took off 4 bases at V and 2 bases at J, with 17 bases between the two ends. This CDR3 spans 17 amino acids. The CDR3 spells CASSPPGTQHNTGELFF. CDR3 nucleotides: TGCGCCAGCAGCCCCCCGGGGACGCAACATAACACCGGGGAGCTGTTTTTT.